The T cell receptor (beta chain) described here comes from a study of response to subunit inactivated influenza vaccine. TCRdb reprocessed the RT-PCR reads with MiXCR, giving one entry per CDR3 protein. The table lists some 600,000 distinct CDR3 sequences, about 15% of them singletons. The length of the CDR3 is 12 residues. The V end was cut by 7 bases, the J end by 6 bases, with 13 bases between. Germline lookup yields CDR1 MNHEY and CDR2 SVGAGI. The starting material was PBMCs from blood, obtained less than 15 days before vaccination. The genes are TRBV6-5 and TRBJ2-7; D is perhaps TRBD2 (5 bases). The clonotype originates from a man aged 50 or older who received an inactivated influenza vaccine. The CDR3 region is CASTPLRGEQYF. The CDR3 DNA is TGTGCCAGCACCCCTCTACGGGGCGAGCAGTACTTC.